This TCR beta chain was captured by sequencing in a study of shared clonotypes between healthy human individuals (dated by TCRdb to about 2020). Regarding the complete study: The cohort comprised two women and three men aged 18 to 49 years. For each donor, three plates each were used for CD4 naive and CD4 memory, two plates were used for CD8 naive, and one plate was used for CD8 memory. The study deeply sequenced blood TCR repertoires of five healthy adults to estimate repertoire size and the extent of clonotype sharing between individuals. Libraries were prepared and TCR repertoires were sequenced by different laboratories using diverse techniques, in order to increase sequencing depth and limit assay-specific biases. Between about 0.9 and 10 billion PBMCs per donor were obtained by leukapheresis. Results the study describes overall, beyond this receptor: Because the study included only a small number of donors, the genetic and exposure-history diversity represented was limited. Incomplete sequencing was indicated by rarefaction of sorted-subset datasets, despite the large sequencing depth. Sharing across a handful of donors was observed for 5% to 6.5% of naive CD4, 3% to 3.5% of naive CD8, roughly 2.4% of memory CD4, and about 0.39% of memory CD8 clonotypes. Compared with non-shared clonotypes, the clonotypes found in all four sorted-subset donors had higher generation probabilities. Pairwise subsampling indicated that sequencing depth was expected to affect the degree of clonotype sharing among donors. Only blood was sampled, and tissue TCR repertoires likely differ from those in blood. Naive subsets generally had larger estimated clonotype richness than memory subsets.

V loses 0 bases, J loses 2 bases, and the germline ends lie 17 bases apart. The germline V gene sets CDR1 to SGHVS and CDR2 to FQNEAQ. Measured from the cysteine to the phenylalanine, the CDR3 is 17 residues long. Kept here is only the CDR3 DNA, which spans 51 bases and is read in frame from base 1. Using the deep immunoSEQ assay, multiplex PCR amplified TCR CDR3 regions from genomic DNA. Extracted genomic DNA from each cell subset was distributed evenly across all wells of several immunoSEQ 96-well plates, and each plate was treated as a replicate. For sorted subsets, around 0.2 ug of genomic DNA, equivalent to about 30,000 T cell genomes, went into each replicate PCR. Purified libraries were measured with a Qubit 3.0 fluorometer, size-checked on a Bioanalyzer 2100, and measured again with the KAPA Library Quantification kit. A separate single-read 150-cycle Illumina NextSeq 550 flow cell was used to sequence each immunoSEQ 96-well plate. As for the original processing: The immunoSEQ output contained only junctional sequences without quality scores, so filtering could not match that applied to full-length reads. To assign V/J genes and CDR3, sequences were annotated against IMGT germline references using PyIR, a Python wrapper for IgBLAST v1.9. Reads were removed for weak V/J assignments (E-value above 1e-6), missing CDR3, stop codons, out-of-frame junctions, or ambiguous translated residues. V3J clonotypes were defined as sequences sharing the same inferred V gene, J gene, and CDR3 amino acid sequence. To compute the percentage overlap between repertoires, the number of shared unique clonotypes was divided by the size of the smaller repertoire. Three approaches were used to assess repertoire richness: RTK rarefaction, the Chao1 estimator, and Recon v2.1 estimates of unobserved clonotypes. Generation probabilities for all TCRbeta clonotypes obtained by the gDNA method from several donors were computed using OLGA. TCRdb mirrors the immuneACCESS table, restricted to in-frame sequences. Some clones are absent from its copies; in checked studies, under half trace to an unresolved V gene, and the reason for the others is unknown. V and J calls and clone size are copied from that table; D and trimming were computed from the DNA. Present in this sample are approximately 810,000 clones, roughly 92% of which were seen just once. The biggest ten clones account for less than 25% of the sample.

CD8 naive samples were CD45RO-negative cells positively selected for CCR7, giving a CD45RA+CCR7+ population that excluded TemRA cells. Donors were healthy HIV-negative adults with no recently reported acute infections or vaccinations. Every donor was a Caucasian adult residing in Nashville, Tennessee, USA. Blood was obtained by leukapheresis, after which PBMCs were separated by Ficoll-Histopaque density gradient centrifugation and cryopreserved in liquid nitrogen vapor phase. Analytical flow cytometry was used to check the purity and quantity of each magnetically sorted T cell population. From each sorted fraction, genomic DNA was isolated and quantified by UV absorbance on a Nanodrop 2000c. This clone was observed a single time. The target of this receptor is not known. Nothing much larger sits one base from this clone, and base qualities are not available.

The chain links TRBV7-8 with TRBJ2-7, with the D call tentatively TRBD1 or TRBD2, each fitting 6 bases. The TCR sequence derives from a man aged 30-40 years in good health. Sequenced input: naive CD8+ T cells sorted from blood. Sample cell subset or site, as interpreted from the label and publication: CD45RA+CCR7+. This receptor has the CDR3 CASSLAAQVGGPYEQYF. The base sequence is TGTGCCAGCAGCTTAGCGGCACAGGTCGGGGGCCCCTACGAGCAGTACTTC. The entire variable domain, with the stretches around the CDR3 drawn from the reference TRBV7-8 and TRBJ2-7 proteins, is GAGVSQSPRYKVAKRGQDVALRCDPISGHVSLFWYQQALGQGPEFLTYFQNEAQLDKSGLPSDRFFAERPEGSVSTLKIQRTQQEDSAVYLCASSLAAQVGGPYEQYFGPGTRLTVT.